This TCR beta chain was identified in a study of T cell responses to AZD1222 COVID-19 vaccine. Study information: The analysis combined second doses at about 4 or about 12 weeks. General study points: The donors showed a predominance of white British ancestry and of females, with possible underestimation of clonal diversity.

About this clone itself: Its antigen remains unidentified.

TCRdb keeps only in-frame clones here, not all; method: immunoSEQ multiplex PCR. The sample shows about 140,000 clones, roughly 92% of them seen only once. Trimming removed 0 bases at V and 3 bases at J, with 10 bases between. The CDR3 runs to 14 residues. The germline CDR1 and CDR2 sequences are SGHRS and YFSETQ. V usage is TRBV5-1 and J usage is TRBJ2-7; D ambiguous. The input for sequencing was peripheral blood, taken on day 0 of AZD1222 vaccination. The receptor was derived from an adult in good health. In DNA form, the CDR3 reads TGCGCCAGCAGCTTGGGATCCTTAAACTACGAGCAGTACTTC. Encoded protein: CASSLGSLNYEQYF.